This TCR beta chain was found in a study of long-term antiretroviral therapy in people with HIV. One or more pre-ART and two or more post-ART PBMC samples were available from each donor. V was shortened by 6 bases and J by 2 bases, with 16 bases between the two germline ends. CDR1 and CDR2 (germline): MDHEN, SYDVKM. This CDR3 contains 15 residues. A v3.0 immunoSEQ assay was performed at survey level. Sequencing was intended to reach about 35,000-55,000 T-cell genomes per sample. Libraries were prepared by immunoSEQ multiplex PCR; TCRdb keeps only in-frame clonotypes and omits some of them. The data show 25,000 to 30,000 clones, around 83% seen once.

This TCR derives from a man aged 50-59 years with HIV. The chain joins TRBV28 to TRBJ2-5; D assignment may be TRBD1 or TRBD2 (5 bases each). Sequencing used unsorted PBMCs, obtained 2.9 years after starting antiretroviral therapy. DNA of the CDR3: TGTGCCAGCAGCACTCTAAGGGGCGGGCAAGAGACCCAGTACTTC. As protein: CASSTLRGGQETQYF.